This T cell receptor beta chain was sequenced in a study of T cell repertoires in cytomegalovirus infection. Overall study: Through public TCR beta signatures, both CMV infection and matching HLA type were indicated. Overall study findings and caveats: The study found HLA-C-restricted CMV-specific TCR beta clonotypes dominating the ex vivo response.

As regards this clonotype: Its antigen is unidentified.

TCRdb re-analysed the reads in MiXCR, keeping a single row per CDR3 protein. The sample lists 750,000 to 900,000 distinct CDR3 sequences; 25% to 35% were seen once. Germline CDR1 is SNHLY and CDR2 is FYNNEI. The V gene lost 3 bases and the J gene lost 4 bases, with 12 bases spanning the gap. The CDR3 consists of 14 residues. Sequencing was performed on cultured CD8+ T cells from PBMCs, taken from culture after CMV antigen stimulation. This TCR was sampled from a human donor in good health (CMV status not recorded). Some clones in this sample may be carry-over from other donors' samples. V and J are TRBV2 and TRBJ1-1; no clear D. DNA of the CDR3: TGTGCCAGCAGTGACCTGCAGGTCTTCACTGAAGCTTTCTTT. Its protein is CASSDLQVFTEAFF.